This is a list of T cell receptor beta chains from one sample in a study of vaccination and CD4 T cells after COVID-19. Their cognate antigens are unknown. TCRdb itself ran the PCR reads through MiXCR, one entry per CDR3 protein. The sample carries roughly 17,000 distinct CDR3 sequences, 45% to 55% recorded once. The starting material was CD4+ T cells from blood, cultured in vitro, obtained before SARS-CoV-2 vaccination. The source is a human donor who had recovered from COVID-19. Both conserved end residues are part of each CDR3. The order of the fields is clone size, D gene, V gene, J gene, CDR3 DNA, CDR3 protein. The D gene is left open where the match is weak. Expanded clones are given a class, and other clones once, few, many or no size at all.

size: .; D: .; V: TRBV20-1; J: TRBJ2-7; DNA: TGCAGTTCCCTGATAGGGTTAAACGAGCAGTACTTC; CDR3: CSSLIGLNEQYF
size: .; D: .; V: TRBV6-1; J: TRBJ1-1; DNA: TGTGCCAGCAGTCCCAGGGGTTGGGGCACTGAAGCTTTCTTT; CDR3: CASSPRGWGTEAFF
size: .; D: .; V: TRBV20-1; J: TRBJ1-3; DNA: TGCAGTGCTAGAGTAAGCGCCCAGAGCGGAAACACCATATATTTT; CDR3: CSARVSAQSGNTIYF
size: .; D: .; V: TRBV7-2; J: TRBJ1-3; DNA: TGTGCCAGCAGCTTAACAGGAAAAGGAAACACCATATATTTT; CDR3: CASSLTGKGNTIYF
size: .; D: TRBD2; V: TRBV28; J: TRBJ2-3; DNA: TGTGCCAGCTACGGGGGACTACTGACAGATACGCAGTATTTT; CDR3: CASYGGLLTDTQYF
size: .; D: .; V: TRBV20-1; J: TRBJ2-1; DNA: TGCAGTGCCGAGAGGGCAATCTCCTACAATGAGCAGTTCTTC; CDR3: CSAERAISYNEQFF
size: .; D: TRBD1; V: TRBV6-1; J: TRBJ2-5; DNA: TGTGCCAGCAGTCGCTATGGGACAGGGGGTTTGGAGACCCAGTACTTC; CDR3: CASSRYGTGGLETQYF
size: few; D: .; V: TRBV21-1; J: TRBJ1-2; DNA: TGTGCCAGCAACAGGCCTGGCTACACCTTC; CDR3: CASNRPGYTF
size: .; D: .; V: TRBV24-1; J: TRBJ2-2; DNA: TGTGCCACCAGCTCGGCATCAGGCACCGGGGAGCTGTTTTTT; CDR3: CATSSASGTGELFF
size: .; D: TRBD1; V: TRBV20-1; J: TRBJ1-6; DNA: TGCAGTGCATGGGACAGCTCAATTAATTCACCCCTCCACTTT; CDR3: CSAWDSSINSPLHF
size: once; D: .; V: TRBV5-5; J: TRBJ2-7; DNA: TGTGCCAGCAGCTTGGAGTCCTACGAGCAGTACTTC; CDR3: CASSLESYEQYF
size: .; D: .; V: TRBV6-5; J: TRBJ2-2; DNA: TGTCCCAGCAGTTCCGAGTCGGCGGGGGCAGCGAACACCGGGGAGCTGTTTTTT; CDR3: CPSSSESAGAANTGELFF
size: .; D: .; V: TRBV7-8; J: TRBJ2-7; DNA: TGTGCCAGCAGCTTAGCGCCGGTTTCGGATAGGGGACCCTACGAGCAGTACTTC; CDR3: CASSLAPVSDRGPYEQYF
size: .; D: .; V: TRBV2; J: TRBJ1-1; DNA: TGTGCCAGCAGTCTCGAGGGGTTTGGTCGATCCACTGAAGCTTTCTTT; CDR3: CASSLEGFGRSTEAFF
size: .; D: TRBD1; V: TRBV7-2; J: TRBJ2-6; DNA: TGTGCCAGCAGCTCGGGACAGGGTGCAGGGGCCAACGTCCTGACTTTC; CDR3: CASSSGQGAGANVLTF
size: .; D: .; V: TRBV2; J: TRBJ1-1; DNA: TGTGCCGGCTCCCCAGAAAACACTGAAGCTTTCTTT; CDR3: CAGSPENTEAFF
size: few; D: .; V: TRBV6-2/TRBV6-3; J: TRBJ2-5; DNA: TGTGCCAGCAGCCAAAGACAGGACGGGGAGACCCAGTACTTC; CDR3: CASSQRQDGETQYF
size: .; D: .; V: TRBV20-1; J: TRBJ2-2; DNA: TGCAGTGCTAGAGATGCAGGGGTCACCGGGGAGCTGTTTTTT; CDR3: CSARDAGVTGELFF